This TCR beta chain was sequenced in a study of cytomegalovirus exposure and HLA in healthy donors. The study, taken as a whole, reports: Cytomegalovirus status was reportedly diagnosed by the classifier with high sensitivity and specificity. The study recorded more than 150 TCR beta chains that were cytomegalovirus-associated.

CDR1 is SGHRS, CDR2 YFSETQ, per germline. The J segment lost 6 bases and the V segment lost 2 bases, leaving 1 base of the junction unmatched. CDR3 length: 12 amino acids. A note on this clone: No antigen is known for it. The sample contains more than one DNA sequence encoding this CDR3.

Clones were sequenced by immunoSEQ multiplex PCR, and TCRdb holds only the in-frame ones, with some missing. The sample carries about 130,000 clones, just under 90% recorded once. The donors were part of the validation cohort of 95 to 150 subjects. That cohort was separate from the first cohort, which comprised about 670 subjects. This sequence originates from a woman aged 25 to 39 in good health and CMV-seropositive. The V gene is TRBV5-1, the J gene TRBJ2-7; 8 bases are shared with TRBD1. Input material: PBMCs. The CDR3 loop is CASSFTGGEQYF. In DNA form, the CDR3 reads TGCGCCAGCAGCTTTACAGGGGGCGAGCAGTACTTC.